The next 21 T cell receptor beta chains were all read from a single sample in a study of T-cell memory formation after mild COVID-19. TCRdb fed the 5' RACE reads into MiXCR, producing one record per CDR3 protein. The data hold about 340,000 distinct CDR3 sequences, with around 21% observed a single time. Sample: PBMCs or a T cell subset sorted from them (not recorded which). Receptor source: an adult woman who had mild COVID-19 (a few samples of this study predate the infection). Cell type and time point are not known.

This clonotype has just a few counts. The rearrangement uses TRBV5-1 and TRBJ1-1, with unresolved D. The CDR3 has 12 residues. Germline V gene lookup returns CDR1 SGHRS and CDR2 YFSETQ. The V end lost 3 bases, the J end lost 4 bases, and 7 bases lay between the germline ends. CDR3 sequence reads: CASSSSSTEAFF. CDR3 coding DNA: TGCGCCAGCAGCTCTTCGAGCACTGAAGCTTTCTTT. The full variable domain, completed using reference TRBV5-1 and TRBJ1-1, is KAGVTQTPRYLIKTRGQQVTLSCSPISGHRSVSWYQQTPGQGLQFLFEYFSETQRNKGNFPGRFSGRQFSNSRSEMNVSTLELGDSALYLCASSSSSTEAFFGQGTRLTVV.

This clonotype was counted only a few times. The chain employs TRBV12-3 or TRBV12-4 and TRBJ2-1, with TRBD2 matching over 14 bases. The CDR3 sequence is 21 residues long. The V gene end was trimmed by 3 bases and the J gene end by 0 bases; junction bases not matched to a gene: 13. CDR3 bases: TGTGCCAGCAGTTTGGTGCGTCCGGGACTAGCGGGGGCAAGCTCCTACAATGAGCAGTTCTTC. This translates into CASSLVRPGLAGASSYNEQFF.

CDR3 amino acids: CSVERDGDEQYF. The DNA of the CDR3 is TGCAGCGTTGAAAGGGACGGGGACGAGCAGTACTTC. The chain has TRBV29-1 and TRBJ2-7; the D call may be TRBD1 or TRBD2 (5 bases each). Per germline, CDR1 SQVTM and CDR2 ANQGSEA. The V and J ends lost 2 bases and 5 bases respectively, with 10 bases between them. CDR3 length equals 12 residues.

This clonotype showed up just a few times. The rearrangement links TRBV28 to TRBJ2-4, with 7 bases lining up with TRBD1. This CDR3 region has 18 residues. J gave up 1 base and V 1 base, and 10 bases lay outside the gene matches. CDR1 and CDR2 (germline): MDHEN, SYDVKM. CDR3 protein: CASSLFLTGTAAKNIQYF. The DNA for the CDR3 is TGTGCCAGCAGTTTATTTCTCACCGGGACAGCGGCCAAAAACATTCAGTACTTC.

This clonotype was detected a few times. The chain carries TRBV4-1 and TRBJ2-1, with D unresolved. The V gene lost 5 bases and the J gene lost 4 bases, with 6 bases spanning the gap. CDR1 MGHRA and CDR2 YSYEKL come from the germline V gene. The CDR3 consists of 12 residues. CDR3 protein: CASSSPYNEQFF. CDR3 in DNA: TGCGCCAGCAGCTCCCCGTACAATGAGCAGTTCTTC.

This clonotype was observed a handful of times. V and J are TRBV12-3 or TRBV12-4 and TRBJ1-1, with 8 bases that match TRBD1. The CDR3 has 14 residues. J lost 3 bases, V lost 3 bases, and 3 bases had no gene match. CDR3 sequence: CASSFDRGYTEAFF. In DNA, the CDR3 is TGTGCCAGCAGTTTCGACAGGGGTTACACTGAAGCTTTCTTT.

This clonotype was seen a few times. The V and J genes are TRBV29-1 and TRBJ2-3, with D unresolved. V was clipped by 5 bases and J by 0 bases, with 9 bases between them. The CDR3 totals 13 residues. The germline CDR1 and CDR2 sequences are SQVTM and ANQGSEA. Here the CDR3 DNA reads TGCAGCGTTATCAGTGCTAGCACAGATACGCAGTATTTT. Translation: CSVISASTDTQYF.

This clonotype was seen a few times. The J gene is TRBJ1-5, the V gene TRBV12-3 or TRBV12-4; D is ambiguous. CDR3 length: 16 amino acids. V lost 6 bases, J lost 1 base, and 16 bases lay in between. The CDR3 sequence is CASRPDGEISNQPQHF. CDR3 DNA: TGTGCCAGCAGACCCGACGGGGAGATAAGCAATCAGCCCCAGCATTTT.

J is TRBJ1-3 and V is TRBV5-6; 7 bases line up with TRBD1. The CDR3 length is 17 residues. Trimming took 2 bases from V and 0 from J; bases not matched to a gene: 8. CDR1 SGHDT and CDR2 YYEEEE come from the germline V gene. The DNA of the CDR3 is TGTGCCAGCAGCTTTGTCCCGACAGGGCCCTCTGGAAACACCATATATTTT. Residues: CASSFVPTGPSGNTIYF. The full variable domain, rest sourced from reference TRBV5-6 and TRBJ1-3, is DAGVTQSPTHLIKTRGQQVTLRCSPKSGHDTVSWYQQALGQGPQFIFQYYEEEERQRGNFPDRFSGHQFPNYSSELNVNALLLGDSALYLCASSFVPTGPSGNTIYFGEGSWLTVV.

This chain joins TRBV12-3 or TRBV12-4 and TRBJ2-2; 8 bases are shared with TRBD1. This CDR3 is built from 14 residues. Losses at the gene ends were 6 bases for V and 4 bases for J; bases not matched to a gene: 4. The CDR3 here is CASRGQGGTGELFF. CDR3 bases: TGTGCCAGCAGAGGACAGGGCGGCACCGGGGAGCTGTTTTTT.

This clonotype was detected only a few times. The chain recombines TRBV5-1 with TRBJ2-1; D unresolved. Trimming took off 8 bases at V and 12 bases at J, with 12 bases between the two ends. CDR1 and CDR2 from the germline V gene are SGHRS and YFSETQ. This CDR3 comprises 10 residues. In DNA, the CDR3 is TGCGCCAGGAATTCCCCTCGGCAGTTCTTC. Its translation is CARNSPRQFF.

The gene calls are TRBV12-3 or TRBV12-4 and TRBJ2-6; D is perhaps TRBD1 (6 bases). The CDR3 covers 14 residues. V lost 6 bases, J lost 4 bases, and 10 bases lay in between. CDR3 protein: CASRPGDGANVLTF. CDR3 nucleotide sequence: TGTGCCAGCAGGCCAGGGGACGGGGCCAACGTCCTGACTTTC.

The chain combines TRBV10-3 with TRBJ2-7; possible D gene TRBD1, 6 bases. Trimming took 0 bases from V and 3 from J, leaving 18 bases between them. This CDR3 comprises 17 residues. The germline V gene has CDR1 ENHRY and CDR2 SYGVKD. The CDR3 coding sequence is TGTGCCATCAGTGAGTCGGTCCGAACAGGGTGGATCTACGAGCAGTACTTC. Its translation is CAISESVRTGWIYEQYF.

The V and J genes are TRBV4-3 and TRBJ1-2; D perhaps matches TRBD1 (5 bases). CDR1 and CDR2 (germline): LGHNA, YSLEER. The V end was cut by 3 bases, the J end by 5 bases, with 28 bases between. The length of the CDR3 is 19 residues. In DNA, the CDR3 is TGCGCCAGCAGCCAGCAGACCGGGGACTGGCTCTCCCACCTTTATGGCTACACCTTC. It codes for CASSQQTGDWLSHLYGYTF.

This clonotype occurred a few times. The CDR3 is CASSSAGGDWAYEQYF. Here the CDR3 DNA reads TGCGCCAGCAGCTCTGCTGGTGGGGACTGGGCCTACGAGCAGTACTTC. The V call is TRBV5-1, the J call TRBJ2-7; perhaps TRBD2 as D (6 bases). Trimming cost V 3 bases and J 2 bases, with 18 bases left between them. This CDR3 comprises 16 residues. CDR1 and CDR2 from the germline V gene are SGHRS and YFSETQ.

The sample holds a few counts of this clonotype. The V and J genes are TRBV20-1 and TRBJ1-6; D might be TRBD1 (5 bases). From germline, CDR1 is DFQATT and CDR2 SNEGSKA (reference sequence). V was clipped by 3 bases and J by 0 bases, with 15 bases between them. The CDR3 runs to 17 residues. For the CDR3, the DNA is TGCAGTGCTAGGCCGGAGTGGGGGAGCTCCTATAATTCACCCCTCCACTTT. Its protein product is CSARPEWGSSYNSPLHF.

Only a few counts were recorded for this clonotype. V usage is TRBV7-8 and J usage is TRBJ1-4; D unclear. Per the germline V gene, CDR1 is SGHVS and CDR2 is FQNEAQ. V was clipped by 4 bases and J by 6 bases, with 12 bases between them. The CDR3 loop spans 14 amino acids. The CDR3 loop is CASSSESWDEKLFF. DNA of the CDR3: TGTGCCAGCAGCTCCGAGTCCTGGGATGAAAAACTGTTTTTT.

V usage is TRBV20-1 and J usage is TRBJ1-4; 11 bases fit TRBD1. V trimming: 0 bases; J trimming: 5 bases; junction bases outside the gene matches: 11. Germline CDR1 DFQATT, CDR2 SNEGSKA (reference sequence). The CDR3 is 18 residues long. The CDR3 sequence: CSARDFRMGQGENEKLFF. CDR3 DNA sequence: TGCAGTGCTAGAGATTTCCGAATGGGACAGGGGGAAAATGAAAAACTGTTTTTT.

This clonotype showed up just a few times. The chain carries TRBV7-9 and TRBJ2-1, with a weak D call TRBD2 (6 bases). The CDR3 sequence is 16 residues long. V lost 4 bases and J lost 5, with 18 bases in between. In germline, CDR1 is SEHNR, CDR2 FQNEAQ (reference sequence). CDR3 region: CASSSPGSGANNEQFF. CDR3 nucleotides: TGTGCCAGCAGCTCGCCGGGTAGCGGAGCAAACAATGAGCAGTTCTTC.

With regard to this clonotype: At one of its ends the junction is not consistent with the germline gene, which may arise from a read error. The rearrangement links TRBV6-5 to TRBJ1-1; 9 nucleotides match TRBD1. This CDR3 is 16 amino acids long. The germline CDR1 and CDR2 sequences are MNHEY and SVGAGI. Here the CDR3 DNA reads TGTGCCAGCAGTTACTCGCCACCGGGACAGGGTTTTGAAGCTTTATTT. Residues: CASSYSPPGQGFEALF.

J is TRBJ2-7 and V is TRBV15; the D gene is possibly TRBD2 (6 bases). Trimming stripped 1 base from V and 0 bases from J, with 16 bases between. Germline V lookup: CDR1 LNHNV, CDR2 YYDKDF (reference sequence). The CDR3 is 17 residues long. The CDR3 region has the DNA TGTGCCACCAGCAGAGGGGTAGCGGTCGATAGCTCCTACGAGCAGTACTTC. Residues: CATSRGVAVDSSYEQYF. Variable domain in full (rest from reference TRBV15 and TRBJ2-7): DAMVIQNPRYQVTQFGKPVTLSCSQTLNHNVMYWYQQKSSQAPKLLFHYYDKDFNNEADTPDNFQSRRPNTSFCFLDIRSPGLGDTAMYLCATSRGVAVDSSYEQYFGPGTRLTVT.